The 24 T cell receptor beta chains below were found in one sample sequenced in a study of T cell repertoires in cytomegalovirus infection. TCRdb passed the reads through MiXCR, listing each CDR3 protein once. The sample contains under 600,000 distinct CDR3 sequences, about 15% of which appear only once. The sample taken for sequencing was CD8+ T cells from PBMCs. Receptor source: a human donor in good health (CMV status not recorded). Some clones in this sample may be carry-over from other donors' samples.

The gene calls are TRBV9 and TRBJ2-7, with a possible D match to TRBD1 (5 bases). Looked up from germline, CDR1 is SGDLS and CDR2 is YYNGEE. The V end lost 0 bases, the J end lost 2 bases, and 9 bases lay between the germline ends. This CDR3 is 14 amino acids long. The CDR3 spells CASSVAIGAYEQYF. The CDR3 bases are TGTGCCAGCAGCGTAGCGATAGGGGCCTACGAGCAGTACTTC. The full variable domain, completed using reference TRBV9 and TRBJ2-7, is DSGVTQTPKHLITATGQRVTLRCSPRSGDLSVYWYQQSLDQGLQFLIQYYNGEERAKGNILERFSAQQFPDLHSELNLSSLELGDSALYFCASSVAIGAYEQYFGPGTRLTVT.

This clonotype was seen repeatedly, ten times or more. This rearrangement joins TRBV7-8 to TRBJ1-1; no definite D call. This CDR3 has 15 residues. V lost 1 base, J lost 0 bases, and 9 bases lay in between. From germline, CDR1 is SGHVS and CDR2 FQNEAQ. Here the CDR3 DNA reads TGTGCCAGCAGCTTAGTTGGACCCTTGAACACTGAAGCTTTCTTT. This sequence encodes CASSLVGPLNTEAFF.

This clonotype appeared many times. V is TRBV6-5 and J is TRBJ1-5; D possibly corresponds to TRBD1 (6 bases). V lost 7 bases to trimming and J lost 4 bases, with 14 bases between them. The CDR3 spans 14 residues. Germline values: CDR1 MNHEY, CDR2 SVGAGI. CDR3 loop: CASKRQTGNQPQHF. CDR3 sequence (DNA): TGTGCCAGCAAACGACAGACAGGTAATCAGCCCCAGCATTTT.

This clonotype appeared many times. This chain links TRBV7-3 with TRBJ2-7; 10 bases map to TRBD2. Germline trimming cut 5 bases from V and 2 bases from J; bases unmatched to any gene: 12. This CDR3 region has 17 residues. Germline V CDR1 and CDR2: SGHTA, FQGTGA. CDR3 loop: CASSPLGTSDRPYEQYF. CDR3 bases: TGTGCCAGCAGCCCCCTCGGGACTAGCGACCGACCCTACGAGCAGTACTTC.

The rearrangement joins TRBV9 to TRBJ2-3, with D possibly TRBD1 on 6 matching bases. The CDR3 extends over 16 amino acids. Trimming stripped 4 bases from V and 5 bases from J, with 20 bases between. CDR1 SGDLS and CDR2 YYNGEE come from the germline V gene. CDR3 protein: CASSPRGGGPRDTQYF. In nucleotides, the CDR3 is TGTGCCAGCAGCCCCAGAGGTGGGGGCCCGCGAGATACGCAGTATTTT.

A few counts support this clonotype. The CDR3 nucleotides read TGCGCCAGCAGCTTGGATACGGGCCTCGGGGATTCACCCCTCCACTTT. Protein sequence: CASSLDTGLGDSPLHF. The genes are TRBV5-1 and TRBJ1-6; D ambiguous. The length of the CDR3 is 16 residues. V was pared by 0 bases and J by 8 bases, with 15 bases between. The germline V gene has CDR1 SGHRS and CDR2 YFSETQ.

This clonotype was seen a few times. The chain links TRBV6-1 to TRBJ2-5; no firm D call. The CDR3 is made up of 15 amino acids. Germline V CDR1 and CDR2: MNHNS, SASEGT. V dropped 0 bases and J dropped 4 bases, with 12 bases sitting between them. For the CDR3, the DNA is TGTGCCAGCAGTGAAGCACGAGGTTTAGGAGAGACCCAGTACTTC. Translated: CASSEARGLGETQYF.

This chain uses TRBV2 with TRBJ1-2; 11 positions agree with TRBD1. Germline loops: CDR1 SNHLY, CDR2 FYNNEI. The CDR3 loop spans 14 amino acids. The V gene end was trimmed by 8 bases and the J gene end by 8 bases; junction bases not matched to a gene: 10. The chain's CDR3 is CASPTDRGPGGYTF. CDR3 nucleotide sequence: TGTGCCAGCCCGACGGACAGGGGGCCGGGGGGCTACACCTTC.

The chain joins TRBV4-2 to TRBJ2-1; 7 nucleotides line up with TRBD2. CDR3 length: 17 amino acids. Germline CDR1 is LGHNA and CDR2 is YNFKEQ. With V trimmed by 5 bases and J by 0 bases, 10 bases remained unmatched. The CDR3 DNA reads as TGTGCCAGCAGCGGAAGGGAGGGGAGTAGCTCCTACAATGAGCAGTTCTTC. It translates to CASSGREGSSSYNEQFF.

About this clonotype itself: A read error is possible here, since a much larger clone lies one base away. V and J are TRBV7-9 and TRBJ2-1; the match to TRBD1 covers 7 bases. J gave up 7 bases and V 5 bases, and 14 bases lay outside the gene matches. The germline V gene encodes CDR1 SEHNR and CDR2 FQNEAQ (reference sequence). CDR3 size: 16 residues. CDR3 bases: TGTGCCAGCAGCGGCTCCCTCGGACAGGATTCGAATGAGCAGTTCTTC. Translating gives CASSGSLGQDSNEQFF. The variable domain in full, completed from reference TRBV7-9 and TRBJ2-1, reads DTGVSQNPRHKITKRGQNVTFRCDPISEHNRLYWYRQTLGQGPEFLTYFQNEAQLEKSRLLSDRFSAERPKGSFSTLEIQRTEQGDSAMYLCASSGSLGQDSNEQFFGPGTRLTVL.

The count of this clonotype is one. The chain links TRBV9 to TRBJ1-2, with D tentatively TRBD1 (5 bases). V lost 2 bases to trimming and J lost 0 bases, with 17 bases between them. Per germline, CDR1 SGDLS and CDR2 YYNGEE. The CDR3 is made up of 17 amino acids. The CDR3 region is CASSVGGGGPANYGYTF. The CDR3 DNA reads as TGTGCCAGCAGCGTCGGTGGCGGGGGACCAGCTAACTATGGCTACACCTTC.

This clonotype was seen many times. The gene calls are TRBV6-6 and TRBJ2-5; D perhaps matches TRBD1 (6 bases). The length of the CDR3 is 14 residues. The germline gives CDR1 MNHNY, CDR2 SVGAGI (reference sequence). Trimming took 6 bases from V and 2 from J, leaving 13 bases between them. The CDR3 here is CASSLLGQQETQYF. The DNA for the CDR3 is TGTGCCAGCAGCCTACTCGGACAGCAAGAGACCCAGTACTTC.

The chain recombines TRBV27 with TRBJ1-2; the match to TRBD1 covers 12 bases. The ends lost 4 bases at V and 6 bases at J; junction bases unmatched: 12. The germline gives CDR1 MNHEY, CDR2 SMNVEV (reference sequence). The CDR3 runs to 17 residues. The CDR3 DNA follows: TGTGCCAGCAGTTACCACCGGGACAGGGGGCTCGGGGATGGCTACACCTTC. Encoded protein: CASSYHRDRGLGDGYTF.

CDR3 sequence reads: CASSPPVTMAYEQYF. In DNA form, the CDR3 reads TGTGCCAGCAGCCCCCCCGTGACAATGGCCTACGAGCAGTACTTC. The chain carries TRBV7-9 and TRBJ2-7; no reliable D call. This CDR3 is 15 amino acids long. From germline, CDR1 is SEHNR and CDR2 FQNEAQ (reference sequence). Trimming took off 5 bases at V and 2 bases at J, with 16 bases between the two ends.

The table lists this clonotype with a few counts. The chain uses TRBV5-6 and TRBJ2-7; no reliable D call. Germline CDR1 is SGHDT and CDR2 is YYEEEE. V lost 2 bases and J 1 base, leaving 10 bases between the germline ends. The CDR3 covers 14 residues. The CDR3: CASSFWELSYEQYF. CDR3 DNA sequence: TGTGCCAGCAGCTTCTGGGAATTATCCTACGAGCAGTACTTC.

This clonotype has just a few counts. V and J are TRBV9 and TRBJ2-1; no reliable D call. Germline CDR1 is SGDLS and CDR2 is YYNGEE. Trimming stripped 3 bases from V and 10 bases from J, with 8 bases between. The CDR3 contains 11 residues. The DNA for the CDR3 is TGTGCCAGCAGCGCTTCAAAAGAGCAGTTCTTC. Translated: CASSASKEQFF.

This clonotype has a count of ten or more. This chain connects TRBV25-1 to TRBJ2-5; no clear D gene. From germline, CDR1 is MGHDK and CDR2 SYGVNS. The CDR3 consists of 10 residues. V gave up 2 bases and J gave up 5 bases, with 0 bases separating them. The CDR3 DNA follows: TGTGCCAGCAGTGAAGAGACCCAGTACTTC. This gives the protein CASSEETQYF.

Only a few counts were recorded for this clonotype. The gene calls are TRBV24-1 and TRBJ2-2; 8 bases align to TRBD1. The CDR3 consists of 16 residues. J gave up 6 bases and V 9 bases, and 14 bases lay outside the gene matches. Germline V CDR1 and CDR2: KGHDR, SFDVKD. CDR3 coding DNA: TGTGCCACCCAAAAACGCGGACAGGGAGGTGCCGGGGAGCTGTTTTTT. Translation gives CATQKRGQGGAGELFF.

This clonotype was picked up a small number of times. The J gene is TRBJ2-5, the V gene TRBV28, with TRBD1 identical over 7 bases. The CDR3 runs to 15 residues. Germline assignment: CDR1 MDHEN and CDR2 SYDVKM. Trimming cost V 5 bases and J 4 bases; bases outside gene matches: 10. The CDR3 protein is CASSPTGDYGETQYF. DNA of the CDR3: TGTGCCAGCAGTCCAACAGGGGATTACGGAGAGACCCAGTACTTC.

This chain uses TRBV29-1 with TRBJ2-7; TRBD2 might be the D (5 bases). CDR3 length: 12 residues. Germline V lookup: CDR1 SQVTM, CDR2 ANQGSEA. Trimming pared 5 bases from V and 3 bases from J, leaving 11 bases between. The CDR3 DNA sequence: TGCAGCGTTACGGGGAGAAACTACGAGCAGTACTTC. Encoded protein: CSVTGRNYEQYF.

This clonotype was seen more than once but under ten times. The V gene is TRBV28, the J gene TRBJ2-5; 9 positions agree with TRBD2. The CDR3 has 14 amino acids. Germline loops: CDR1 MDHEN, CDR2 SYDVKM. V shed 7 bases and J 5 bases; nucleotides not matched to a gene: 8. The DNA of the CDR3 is TGTGCCAGCAAGAATAGCGGGAGCCCGGAGACCCAGTACTTC. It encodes CASKNSGSPETQYF.

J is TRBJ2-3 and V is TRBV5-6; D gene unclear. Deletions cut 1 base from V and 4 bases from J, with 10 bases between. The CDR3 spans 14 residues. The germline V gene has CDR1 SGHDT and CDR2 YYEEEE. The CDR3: CASSLTLGADTQYF. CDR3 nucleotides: TGTGCCAGCAGCTTGACCCTGGGCGCAGATACGCAGTATTTT.

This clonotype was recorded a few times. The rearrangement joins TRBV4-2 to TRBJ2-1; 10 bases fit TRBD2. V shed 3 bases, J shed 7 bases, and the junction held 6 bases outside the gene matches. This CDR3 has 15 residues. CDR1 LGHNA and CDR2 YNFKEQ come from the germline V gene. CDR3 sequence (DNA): TGTGCCAGCAGCCAGGAAAGCGGGGGGGCTAATGAGCAGTTCTTC. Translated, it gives CASSQESGGANEQFF.

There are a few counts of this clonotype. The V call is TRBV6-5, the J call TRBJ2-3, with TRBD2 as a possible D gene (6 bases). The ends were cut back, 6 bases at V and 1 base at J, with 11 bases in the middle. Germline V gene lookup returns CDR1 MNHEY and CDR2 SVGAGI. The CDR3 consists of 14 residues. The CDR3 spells CASSWGVGTDTQYF. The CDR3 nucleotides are TGTGCCAGCAGCTGGGGGGTGGGCACAGATACGCAGTATTTT.